These 7 T cell receptor beta chains were all obtained from the same sample, sequenced in a study of cytomegalovirus exposure and HLA in healthy donors. Profiled with immunoSEQ multiplex PCR; TCRdb holds only in-frame clones, not every one. The sample lists approximately 120,000 clones; approximately 91% were seen once. Sample: PBMCs. These receptors all come from a woman aged 18-30 years in good health and CMV-seronegative.

This clone occurred once. J is TRBJ1-3 and V is TRBV29-1; unclear D gene. The CDR3 contains 13 residues. The V end lost 3 bases, the J end lost 0 bases, and 6 bases lay between the germline ends. Germline V gives CDR1 SQVTM, CDR2 ANQGSEA. This CDR3 is CSVDDTSGNTIYF. CDR3 sequence (DNA): TGCAGCGTTGACGACACCTCTGGAAACACCATATATTTT.

CDR3 DNA: TGTGCCAGCATAGGAGGGGGCACAGATACGCAGTATTTT. This gives the protein CASIGGGTDTQYF. This chain connects TRBV7-8 to TRBJ2-3; D might be TRBD2 (6 bases). From germline, CDR1 is SGHVS and CDR2 FQNEAQ. Trimming took 7 bases from V and 1 from J, leaving 9 bases between them. This CDR3 is built from 13 residues.

V gene TRBV5-4 combines with J gene TRBJ2-2, with D possibly matching TRBD1 (7 bases). The CDR3 runs to 17 residues. Germline V gene lookup returns CDR1 SGHNT and CDR2 YYREEE (reference sequence). The ends were cut back, 4 bases at V and 1 base at J, with 17 bases in the middle. The CDR3 sequence is CASSAHLRGENTGELFF. In nucleotides, the CDR3 is TGTGCCAGCAGCGCTCACCTCAGGGGGGAGAACACCGGGGAGCTGTTTTTT.

This chain links TRBV7-8 with TRBJ2-5; 9 nucleotides line up with TRBD2. J was trimmed by 0 bases and V by 3 bases; bases with no gene match: 2. Germline V CDR1 and CDR2: SGHVS, FQNEAQ. The CDR3 totals 15 residues. CDR3 residues: CASSFLAGNQETQYF. CDR3 sequence (DNA): TGTGCCAGCAGCTTCCTAGCGGGGAACCAAGAGACCCAGTACTTC.

This rearrangement joins TRBV27 to TRBJ2-5; the D gene is possibly TRBD1 (6 bases). The CDR3 loop spans 15 amino acids. From germline, CDR1 is MNHEY and CDR2 SMNVEV (reference sequence). The ends were cut back, 3 bases at V and 0 bases at J, with 11 bases in the middle. The CDR3 DNA reads TGTGCCAGCAGTTTGGGACACACGTACCAAGAGACCCAGTACTTC. Translated: CASSLGHTYQETQYF.

This chain uses TRBV6-5 with TRBJ2-3; perhaps TRBD1 as D (5 bases). Looked up from germline, CDR1 is MNHEY and CDR2 is SVGAGI. The CDR3 runs 15 residues. V was cut by 0 bases and J by 5 bases, with 12 bases left in between. The CDR3 is CASSYSQGAEDTQYF. CDR3 in DNA: TGTGCCAGCAGTTACTCGCAGGGTGCCGAAGATACGCAGTATTTT.

The chain has TRBV5-1 and TRBJ2-1; D may be TRBD1 (6 bases). The CDR3 contains 14 residues. V lost 4 bases, J lost 5 bases, and 13 bases lay in between. Germline CDR1 is SGHRS and CDR2 is YFSETQ. The chain's CDR3 is CASSLGQPNNEQFF. CDR3 coding DNA: TGCGCCAGCAGCCTAGGACAGCCTAACAATGAGCAGTTCTTC.